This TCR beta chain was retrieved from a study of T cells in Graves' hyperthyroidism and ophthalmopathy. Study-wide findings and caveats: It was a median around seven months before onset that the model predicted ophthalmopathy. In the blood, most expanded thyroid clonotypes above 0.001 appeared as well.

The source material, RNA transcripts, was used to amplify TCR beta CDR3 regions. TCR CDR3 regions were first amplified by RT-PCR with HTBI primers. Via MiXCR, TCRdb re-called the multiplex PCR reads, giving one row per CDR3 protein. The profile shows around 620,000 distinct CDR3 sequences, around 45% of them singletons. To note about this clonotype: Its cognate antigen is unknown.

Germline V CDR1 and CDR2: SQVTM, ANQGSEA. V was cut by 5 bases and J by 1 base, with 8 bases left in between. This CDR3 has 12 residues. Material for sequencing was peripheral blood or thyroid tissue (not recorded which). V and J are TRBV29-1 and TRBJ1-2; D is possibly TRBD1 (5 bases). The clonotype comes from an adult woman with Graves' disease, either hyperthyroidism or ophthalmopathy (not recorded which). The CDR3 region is CSVTRVNYGYTF. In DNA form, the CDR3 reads TGCAGCGTTACCAGGGTTAACTATGGCTACACCTTC.